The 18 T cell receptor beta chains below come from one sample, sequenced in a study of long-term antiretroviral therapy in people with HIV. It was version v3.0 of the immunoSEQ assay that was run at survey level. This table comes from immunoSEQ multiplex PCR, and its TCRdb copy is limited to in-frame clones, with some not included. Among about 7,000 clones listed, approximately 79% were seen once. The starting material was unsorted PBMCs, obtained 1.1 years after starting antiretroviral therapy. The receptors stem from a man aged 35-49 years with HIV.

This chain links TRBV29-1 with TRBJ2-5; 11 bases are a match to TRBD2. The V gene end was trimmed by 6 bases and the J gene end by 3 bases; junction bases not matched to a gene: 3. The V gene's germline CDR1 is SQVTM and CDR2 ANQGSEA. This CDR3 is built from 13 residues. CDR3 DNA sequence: TGCAGCGTGACTAGCGGGGTTAAAGAGACCCAGTACTTC. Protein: CSVTSGVKETQYF.

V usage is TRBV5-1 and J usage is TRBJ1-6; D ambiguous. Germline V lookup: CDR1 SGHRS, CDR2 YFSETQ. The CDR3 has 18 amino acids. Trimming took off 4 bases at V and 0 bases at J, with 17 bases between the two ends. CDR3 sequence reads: CASSNGGPLSSYNSPLHF. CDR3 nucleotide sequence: TGCGCCAGCAGCAATGGTGGGCCTCTGAGCTCCTATAATTCACCCCTCCACTTT.

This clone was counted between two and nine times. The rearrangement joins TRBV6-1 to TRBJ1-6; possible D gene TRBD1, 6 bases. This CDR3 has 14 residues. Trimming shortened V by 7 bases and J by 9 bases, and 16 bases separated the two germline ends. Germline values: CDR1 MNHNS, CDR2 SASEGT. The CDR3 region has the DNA TGTGCCAGCAACGGGCAGGGGTTAATTTCACCCCTCCACTTT. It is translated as CASNGQGLISPLHF.

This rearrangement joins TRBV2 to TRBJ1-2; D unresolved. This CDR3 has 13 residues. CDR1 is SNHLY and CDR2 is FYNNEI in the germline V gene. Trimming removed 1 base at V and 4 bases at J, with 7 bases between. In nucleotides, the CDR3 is TGTGCCAGCAGTGAAGGGCAGATCTATGGCTACACCTTC. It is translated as CASSEGQIYGYTF.

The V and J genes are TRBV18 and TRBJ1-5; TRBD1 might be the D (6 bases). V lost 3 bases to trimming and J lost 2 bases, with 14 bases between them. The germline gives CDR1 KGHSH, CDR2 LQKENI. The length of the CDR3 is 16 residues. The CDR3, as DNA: TGTGCCAGCTCACCTCAGGGGTTTGTGGGCAATCAGCCCCAGCATTTT. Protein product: CASSPQGFVGNQPQHF.

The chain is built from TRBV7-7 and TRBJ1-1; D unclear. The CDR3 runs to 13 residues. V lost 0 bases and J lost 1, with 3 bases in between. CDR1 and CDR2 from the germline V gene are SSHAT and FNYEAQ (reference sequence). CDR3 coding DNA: TGTGCCAGCAGCTTAGCTCAGAACACTGAAGCTTTCTTT. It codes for CASSLAQNTEAFF.

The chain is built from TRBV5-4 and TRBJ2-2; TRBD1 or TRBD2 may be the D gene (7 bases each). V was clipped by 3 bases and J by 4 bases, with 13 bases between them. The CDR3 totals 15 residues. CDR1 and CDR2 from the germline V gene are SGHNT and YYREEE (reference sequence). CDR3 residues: CASSWGGQITGELFF. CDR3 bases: TGTGCCAGCAGCTGGGGGGGACAGATCACCGGGGAGCTGTTTTTT. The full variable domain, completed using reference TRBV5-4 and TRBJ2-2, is ETGVTQSPTHLIKTRGQQVTLRCSSQSGHNTVSWYQQALGQGPQFIFQYYREEENGRGNFPPRFSGLQFPNYSSELNVNALELDDSALYLCASSWGGQITGELFFGEGSRLTVL.

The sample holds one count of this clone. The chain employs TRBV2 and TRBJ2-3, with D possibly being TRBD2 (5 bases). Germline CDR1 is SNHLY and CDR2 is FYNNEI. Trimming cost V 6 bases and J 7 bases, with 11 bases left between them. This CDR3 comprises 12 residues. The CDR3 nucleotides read TGTGCCAGCAGCGCCCTAGCATATACGCAGTATTTT. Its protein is CASSALAYTQYF.

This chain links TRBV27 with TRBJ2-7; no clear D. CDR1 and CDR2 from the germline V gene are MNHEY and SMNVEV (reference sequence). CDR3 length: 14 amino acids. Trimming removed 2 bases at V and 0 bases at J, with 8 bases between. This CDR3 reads CASSLLASSYEQYF. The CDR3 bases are TGTGCCAGCAGTTTACTTGCGAGCTCCTACGAGCAGTACTTC.

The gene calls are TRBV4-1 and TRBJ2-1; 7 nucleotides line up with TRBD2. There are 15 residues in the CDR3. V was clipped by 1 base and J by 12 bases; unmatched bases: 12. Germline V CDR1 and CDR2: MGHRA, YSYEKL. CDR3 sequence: CASSQVGTTLSGQFF. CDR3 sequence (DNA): TGCGCCAGCAGCCAAGTAGGGACTACGCTATCAGGGCAGTTCTTC.

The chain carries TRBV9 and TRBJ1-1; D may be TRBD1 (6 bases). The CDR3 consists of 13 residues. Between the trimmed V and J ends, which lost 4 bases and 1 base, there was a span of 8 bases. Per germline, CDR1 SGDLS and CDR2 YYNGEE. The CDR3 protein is CASSRDTNTEAFF. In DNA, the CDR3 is TGTGCCAGCAGCCGGGACACGAACACTGAAGCTTTCTTT.

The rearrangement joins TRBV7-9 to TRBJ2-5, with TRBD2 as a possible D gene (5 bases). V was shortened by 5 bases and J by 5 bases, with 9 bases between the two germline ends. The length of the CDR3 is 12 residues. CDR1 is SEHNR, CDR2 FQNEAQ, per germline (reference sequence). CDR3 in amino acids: CASSRTEETQYF. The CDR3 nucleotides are TGTGCCAGCAGCCGGACTGAGGAGACCCAGTACTTC.

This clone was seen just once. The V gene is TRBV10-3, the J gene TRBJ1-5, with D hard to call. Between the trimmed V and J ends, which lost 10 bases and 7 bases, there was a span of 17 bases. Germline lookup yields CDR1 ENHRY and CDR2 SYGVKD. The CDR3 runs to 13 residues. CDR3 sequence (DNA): TGTGCCACCCGGGTGGGTGAAGGACAGCCCCAGCATTTT. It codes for CATRVGEGQPQHF.

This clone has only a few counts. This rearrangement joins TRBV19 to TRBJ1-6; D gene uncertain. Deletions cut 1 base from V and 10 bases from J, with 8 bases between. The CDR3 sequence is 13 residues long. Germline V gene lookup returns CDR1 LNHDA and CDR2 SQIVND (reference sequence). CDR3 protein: CASSIASRSPLHF. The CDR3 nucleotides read TGTGCCAGTAGTATAGCCTCTAGATCACCCCTCCACTTT.

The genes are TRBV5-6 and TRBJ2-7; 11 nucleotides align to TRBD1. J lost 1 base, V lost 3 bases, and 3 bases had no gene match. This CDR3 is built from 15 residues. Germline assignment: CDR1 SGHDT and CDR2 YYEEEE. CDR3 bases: TGTGCCAGCAGCTGGGGACAGGGGGATTCCTACGAGCAGTACTTC. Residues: CASSWGQGDSYEQYF.

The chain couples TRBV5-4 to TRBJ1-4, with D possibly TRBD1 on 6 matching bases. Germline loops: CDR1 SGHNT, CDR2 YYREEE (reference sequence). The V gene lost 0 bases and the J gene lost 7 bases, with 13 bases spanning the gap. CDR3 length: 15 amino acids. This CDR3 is CASSLATGRGEKLFF. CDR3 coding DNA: TGTGCCAGCAGCTTGGCGACAGGACGGGGTGAAAAACTGTTTTTT.

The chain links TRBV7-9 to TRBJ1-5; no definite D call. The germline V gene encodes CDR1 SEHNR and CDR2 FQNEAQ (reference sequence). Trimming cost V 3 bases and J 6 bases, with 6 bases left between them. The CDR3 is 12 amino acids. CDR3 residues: CASSFPSQPQHF. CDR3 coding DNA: TGTGCCAGCAGCTTCCCCAGTCAGCCCCAGCATTTT. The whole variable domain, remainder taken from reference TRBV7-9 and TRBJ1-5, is DTGVSQNPRHKITKRGQNVTFRCDPISEHNRLYWYRQTLGQGPEFLTYFQNEAQLEKSRLLSDRFSAERPKGSFSTLEIQRTEQGDSAMYLCASSFPSQPQHFGDGTRLSIL.

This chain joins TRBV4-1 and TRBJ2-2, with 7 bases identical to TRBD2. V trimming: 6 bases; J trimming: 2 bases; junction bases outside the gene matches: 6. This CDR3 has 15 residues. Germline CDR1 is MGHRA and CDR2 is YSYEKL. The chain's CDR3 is CASRGGRANTGELFF. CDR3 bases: TGCGCCAGCAGGGGGGGGAGGGCAAACACCGGGGAGCTGTTTTTT.